What follows are 5 T cell receptor beta chains derived from one specimen sequenced in a study of blood T cell repertoires in COVID-19. Some clones are missing from TCRdb's copy, which holds only in-frame ones; the method was immunoSEQ multiplex PCR. The sample lists about 500,000 clones; about nine tenths were seen once. The sequenced sample consisted of PBMCs or T cells enriched from blood (not recorded which). The receptors originated from a woman aged 18-35 years who had recovered from COVID-19.

This rearrangement joins TRBV6-5 to TRBJ2-7; TRBD1 aligns across 8 bases. The CDR3 has 14 residues. Germline V lookup: CDR1 MNHEY, CDR2 SVGAGI. V dropped 6 bases and J dropped 0; count of bases not matched to a gene: 4. For the CDR3, the DNA is TGTGCCAGCAGCCCGGACAGGGCCTCCTACGAGCAGTACTTC. Its protein product is CASSPDRASYEQYF.

This clone appeared a single time. The CDR3 spells CASSLPDLAGGTSEQYF. CDR3 sequence (DNA): TGCGCCAGCAGCTTGCCCGATTTAGCGGGGGGTACGAGCGAGCAGTACTTC. The V gene is TRBV5-1, the J gene TRBJ2-7; 10 bases agree with TRBD2. From germline, CDR1 is SGHRS and CDR2 YFSETQ. The CDR3 is 17 amino acids. V lost 1 base, J lost 6 bases, and 13 bases stayed unmatched.

The V call is TRBV6-5, the J call TRBJ1-5; no clear D. The CDR3 runs to 13 residues. The V end was cut by 7 bases, the J end by 1 base, with 8 bases between. Germline CDR1 reads MNHEY; CDR2 reads SVGAGI. The CDR3 coding sequence is TGTGCCAGCAATCCGGAGAGCAATCAGCCCCAGCATTTT. This encodes CASNPESNQPQHF.

The chain joins TRBV7-9 to TRBJ2-7; D is possibly TRBD2 (5 bases). Per germline, CDR1 SEHNR and CDR2 FQNEAQ (reference sequence). This CDR3 has 14 amino acids. Trimming pared 5 bases from V and 3 bases from J, leaving 14 bases between. The CDR3 sequence: CASSPGLNIYEQYF. CDR3 DNA: TGTGCCAGCAGCCCCGGACTGAACATCTACGAGCAGTACTTC.

The chain carries TRBV14 and TRBJ1-1, with 7 bases fitting TRBD1. There are 16 residues in the CDR3. Trimming removed 4 bases from V and 6 bases from J; junction bases left unmatched: 14. In germline, CDR1 is SGHDN, CDR2 FVKESK. The CDR3 region has the DNA TGTGCCAGCAGCCCCCACCTCCGACAGGGTAGTTCTGAAGCTTTCTTT. Translated, it gives CASSPHLRQGSSEAFF.